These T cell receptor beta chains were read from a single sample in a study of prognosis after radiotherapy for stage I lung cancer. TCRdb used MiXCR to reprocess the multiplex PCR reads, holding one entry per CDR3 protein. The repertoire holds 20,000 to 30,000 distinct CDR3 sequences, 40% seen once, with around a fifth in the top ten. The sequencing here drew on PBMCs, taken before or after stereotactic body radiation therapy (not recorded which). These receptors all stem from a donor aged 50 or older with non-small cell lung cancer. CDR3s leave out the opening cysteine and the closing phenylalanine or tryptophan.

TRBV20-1,SARPKAGADTQY
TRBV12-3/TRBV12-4,ASSLRVYHSYNEQF
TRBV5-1,ASSQRRKLAGGPGQETQY
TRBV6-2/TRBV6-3,ASSERENPWDNEQF
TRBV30,ACNYGYT
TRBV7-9,ATQPRGPGYEQY
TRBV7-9,ASSPESRTSGSQQF
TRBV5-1,ASSPGLYGYT
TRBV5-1,ASRLRQAPMGYT
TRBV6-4,ASSEDSSYNEQF
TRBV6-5,ASSYGSSGSLRETQY
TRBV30,AWSPELNTEAF
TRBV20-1,SARQPGYDNEQF
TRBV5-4,ASSTTSGSADTQY
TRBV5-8,ASSLGGRTYEQY
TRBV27,ASSSDRAHNQPQH
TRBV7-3,ASSLAGGGQKPQY
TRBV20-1,SARGPRGPNTEAF